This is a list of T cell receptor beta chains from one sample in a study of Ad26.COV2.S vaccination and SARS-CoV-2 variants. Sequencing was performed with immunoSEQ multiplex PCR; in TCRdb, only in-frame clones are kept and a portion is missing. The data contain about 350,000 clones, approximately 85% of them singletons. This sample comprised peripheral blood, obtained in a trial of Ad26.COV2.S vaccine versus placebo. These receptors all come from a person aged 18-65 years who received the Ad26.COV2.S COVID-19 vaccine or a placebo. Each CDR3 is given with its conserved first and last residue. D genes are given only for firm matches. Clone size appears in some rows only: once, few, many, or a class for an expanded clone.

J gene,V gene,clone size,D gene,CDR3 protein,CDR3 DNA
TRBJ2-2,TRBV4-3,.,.,CASSRDRSTGELFF,TGCGCCAGCAGCCGCGACAGGTCCACCGGGGAGCTGTTTTTT
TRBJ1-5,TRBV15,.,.,CATRLPAGGSPQHF,TGTGCCACCAGACTACCGGCGGGGGGATCGCCCCAGCATTTT
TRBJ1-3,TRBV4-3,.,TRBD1,CASSQEQGARSGNTIYF,TGCGCCAGCAGCCAAGAGCAGGGGGCGCGTTCCGGAAACACCATATATTTT
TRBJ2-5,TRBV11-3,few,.,CASSSRTEETQYF,TGTGCCAGCAGCTCCCGGACAGAAGAGACCCAGTACTTC
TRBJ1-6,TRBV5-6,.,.,CASSLVGQGSRNSPLHF,TGTGCCAGCAGCTTGGTAGGCCAGGGGAGTCGAAATTCACCCCTCCACTTT
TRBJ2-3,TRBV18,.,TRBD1,CASSPRTGETDTQYF,TGTGCCAGCTCACCACGGACAGGGGAGACAGATACGCAGTATTTT
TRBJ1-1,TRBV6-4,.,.,CASSDSPRNTEAFF,TGTGCCAGCAGTGACTCTCCCAGGAACACTGAAGCTTTCTTT
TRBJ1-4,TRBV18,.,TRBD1,CASTKQGLGEKLFF,TGTGCCAGCACTAAACAGGGGTTGGGTGAAAAACTGTTTTTT
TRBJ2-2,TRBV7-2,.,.,CASSLVVSGELFF,TGTGCCAGCAGCTTAGTGGTCTCCGGGGAGCTGTTTTTT
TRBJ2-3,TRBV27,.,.,CASSLSGASTDTQYF,TGTGCCAGCAGTTTATCCGGTGCTAGCACAGATACGCAGTATTTT
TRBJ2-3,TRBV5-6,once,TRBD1,CASSLVRGPTSTDTQYF,TGTGCCAGCAGCTTGGTCAGGGGGCCCACTAGCACAGATACGCAGTATTTT
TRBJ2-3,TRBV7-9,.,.,CASSLPLADGTDTQYF,TGTGCCAGCAGCTTACCTCTAGCTGATGGGACAGATACGCAGTATTTT